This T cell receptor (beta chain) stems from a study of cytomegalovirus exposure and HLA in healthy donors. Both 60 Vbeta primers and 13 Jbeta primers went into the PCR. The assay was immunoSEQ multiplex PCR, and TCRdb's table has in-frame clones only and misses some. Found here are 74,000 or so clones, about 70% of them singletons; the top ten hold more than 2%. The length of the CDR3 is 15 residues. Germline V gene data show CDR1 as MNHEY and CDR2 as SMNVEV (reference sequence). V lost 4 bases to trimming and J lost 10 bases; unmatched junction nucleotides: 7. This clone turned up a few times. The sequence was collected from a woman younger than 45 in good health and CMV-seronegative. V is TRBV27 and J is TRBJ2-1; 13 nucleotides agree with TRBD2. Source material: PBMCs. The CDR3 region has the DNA TGTGCCAGCAGTTCTCTCAGACTAGCGGGGGGCGAGCAGTTCTTC. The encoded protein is CASSSLRLAGGEQFF.